These T cell receptor beta chains were read from a single sample in a study of lymphopenia after photon versus proton radiotherapy. Produced via immunoSEQ multiplex PCR; TCRdb's table is partial and in-frame only. The data show 65,000 to 85,000 clones, with under 95% seen just once and around 2.2% held by the top ten. Sequencing was performed on peripheral blood, taken from a patient treated with photon-based radiotherapy. Receptor source: a woman aged 40 to 49 with cholangiocarcinoma. CDR3s include the opening cysteine and the closing phenylalanine or tryptophan. The D gene is left open where the match is weak. Size tells how often a clone was seen (once, few, many) or the class of an expanded clone, and some rows leave it out.

abundance	len	v_gene	d_gene	j_gene	CDR3nt	CDR3aa
-	15	TRBV27	-	TRBJ2-3	TGTGCCAGCACCCCAGCGGGACAGTACACAGATACGCAGTATTTT	CASTPAGQYTDTQYF
-	18	TRBV7-8	-	TRBJ1-1	TGTGCCAGCAGCCCAGCCCGGGAGGAACCGCTCTTATGGGCTGAAGCTTTCTTT	CASSPAREEPLLWAEAFF
-	13	TRBV28	-	TRBJ1-1	TGTGCCAGCAGATACGACGGTGTGGCTGAAGCTTTCTTT	CASRYDGVAEAFF
-	15	TRBV6-5	-	TRBJ2-5	TGTGCCAGCAGTTGGGCTCGGTCGCCCGGGGAGACCCAGTACTTC	CASSWARSPGETQYF
few	16	TRBV7-4	-	TRBJ2-4	TGTGCCAGCACCACCTCTTCGGGCCTAGCCAAAAACATTCAGTACTTC	CASTTSSGLAKNIQYF
-	14	TRBV5-5	-	TRBJ2-7	TGTGCCAGCAGCTTGGCCGGGGGCCTCTACGAGCAGTACTTC	CASSLAGGLYEQYF
few	13	TRBV5-1	TRBD1	TRBJ1-5	TGCGCCAGCAGCGCGGGACAGGATCAGCCCCAGCATTTT	CASSAGQDQPQHF
-	13	TRBV18	-	TRBJ1-2	TGTGCCAGCTCACCCAAACCGAATACAGGCTACACCTTC	CASSPKPNTGYTF
once	15	TRBV10-3	-	TRBJ2-7	TGTGCCATCAGTGAGCGCAGGGTGTTCGAATACGAGCAGTACTTC	CAISERRVFEYEQYF
-	13	TRBV9	-	TRBJ1-2	TGTGCCAGCAGCGTAGAGGAAAGGGGTGGCTACACCTTC	CASSVEERGGYTF
-	15	TRBV10-3	-	TRBJ1-3	TGTGCCATCAGTGAGGGGACGAAGGATGGAAACACCATATATTTT	CAISEGTKDGNTIYF
-	15	TRBV19	-	TRBJ1-1	TGTGCCAGTAGTATCAGACAGGTGATAGGCACTGAAGCTTTCTTT	CASSIRQVIGTEAFF
-	14	TRBV27	-	TRBJ2-5	TGTGCCAGCAGTCCCATCGGGCCGGGGGAGACCCAGTACTTC	CASSPIGPGETQYF
-	13	TRBV6-5	-	TRBJ2-5	TGTGCCAGCAGTTCTGACGCTTGGGGGAAACAGTACTTC	CASSSDAWGKQYF
-	12	TRBV10-2	-	TRBJ1-1	TGCGCCAGCGGGGAGATGAACACTGAAGCTTTCTTT	CASGEMNTEAFF
-	15	TRBV11-2	-	TRBJ2-7	TGTGCCAGCAGCCTTCTCGGCGTAAGTCGAGACGAGCAGTACTTC	CASSLLGVSRDEQYF
-	13	TRBV10-2	-	TRBJ2-3	TGCGCCAGCAGTGTGGGCAGCCCGGATACGCAGTATTTT	CASSVGSPDTQYF
-	12	TRBV15	-	TRBJ2-7	TGTGCCACCAGCAGAACCGGCGACGAGCAGTACTTC	CATSRTGDEQYF
once	16	TRBV11-2	-	TRBJ1-3	TGTGCCAGCAGCTTATCGCGGGCGGGCTCTGGAAACACCATATATTTT	CASSLSRAGSGNTIYF
-	17	TRBV15	-	TRBJ1-1	TGTGCCACCAGCAGAGGACGCGCAGCGATGATGAACACTGAAGCTTTCTTT	CATSRGRAAMMNTEAFF
once	15	TRBV5-4	-	TRBJ1-3	TGTGCCAGCAGCTTGATAGAGAGCTCTGGAAACACCATATATTTT	CASSLIESSGNTIYF
-	18	TRBV4-2	TRBD2	TRBJ2-6	TGTGCCAGCAGCCAACGTGCGCGGGAGGGCCCTGGGGCCAACGTCCTGACTTTC	CASSQRAREGPGANVLTF
-	13	TRBV9	TRBD1	TRBJ1-2	TGTGCCAGCAGCGCCGGGACAGGGCAAGGCTACACCTTC	CASSAGTGQGYTF
-	16	TRBV5-6	-	TRBJ2-3	TGTGCCAGCAGCTTGTTTAACAGCCGGCACACAGATACGCAGTATTTT	CASSLFNSRHTDTQYF
-	15	TRBV5-1	-	TRBJ1-2	TGCGCCAGCAGTAGGGACGGAGGAATCAACTATGGCTACACCTTC	CASSRDGGINYGYTF